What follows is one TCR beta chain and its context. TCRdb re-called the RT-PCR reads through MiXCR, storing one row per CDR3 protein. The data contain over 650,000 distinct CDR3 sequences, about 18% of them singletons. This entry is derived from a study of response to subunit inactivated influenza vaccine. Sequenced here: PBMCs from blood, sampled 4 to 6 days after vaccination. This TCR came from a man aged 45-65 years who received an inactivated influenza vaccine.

CDR3 loop: CASSLVGSGNTIYF. The CDR3 coding sequence is TGTGCCAGCAGCTTAGTGGGAAGCGGAAACACCATATATTTT. This sequence joins TRBV7-2 and TRBJ1-3; unclear D gene. The V and J ends lost 1 base and 4 bases respectively, with 8 bases between them. Germline V gene sequence: CDR1 SGHTA, CDR2 FQGNSA. This CDR3 contains 14 residues.